This TCR beta chain emerged from a study of B cell selection in AIRE deficiency. Overall study results and limits: With only TCRbeta sequenced, 35% to 45% of shared healthy Treg sequences overlapped Tconv. Of some 3,700 shared Treg TCRbeta sequences, around 31% were healthy-donor-only and about 9.6% patient-only.

Regulatory T cells were sorted as CD4+CD25hiCD127low/negative. The CDR3 runs 14 residues. Germline values: CDR1 LNHDA, CDR2 SQIVND (reference sequence). The V end lost 3 bases, the J end lost 3 bases, and 10 bases lay between the germline ends. Per the authors' pipeline: Patients' Tregs yielded about 5.65x10^4 distinct TCRbeta sequences; donors' around 100,000. Only in-frame clones appear in the TCRdb table, and some are missing; sequencing was by immunoSEQ multiplex PCR. That table gives V, J and clone size, and the DNA gave D and trimming. Of around 22,000 clones detected, about 90% appear once; the ten largest clones hold more than 1.3%. This clone was counted a single time. Its antigen is undetermined.

V gene TRBV19 combines with J gene TRBJ2-3; tentatively, D is TRBD1 (5 bases). Material: CD4+CD25+ Tregs sorted from PBMCs. The receptor comes from a human donor in good health. In nucleotides, the CDR3 is TGTGCCAGTAGTATGACAGTGACAACAGATACGCAGTATTTT. Protein sequence: CASSMTVTTDTQYF.